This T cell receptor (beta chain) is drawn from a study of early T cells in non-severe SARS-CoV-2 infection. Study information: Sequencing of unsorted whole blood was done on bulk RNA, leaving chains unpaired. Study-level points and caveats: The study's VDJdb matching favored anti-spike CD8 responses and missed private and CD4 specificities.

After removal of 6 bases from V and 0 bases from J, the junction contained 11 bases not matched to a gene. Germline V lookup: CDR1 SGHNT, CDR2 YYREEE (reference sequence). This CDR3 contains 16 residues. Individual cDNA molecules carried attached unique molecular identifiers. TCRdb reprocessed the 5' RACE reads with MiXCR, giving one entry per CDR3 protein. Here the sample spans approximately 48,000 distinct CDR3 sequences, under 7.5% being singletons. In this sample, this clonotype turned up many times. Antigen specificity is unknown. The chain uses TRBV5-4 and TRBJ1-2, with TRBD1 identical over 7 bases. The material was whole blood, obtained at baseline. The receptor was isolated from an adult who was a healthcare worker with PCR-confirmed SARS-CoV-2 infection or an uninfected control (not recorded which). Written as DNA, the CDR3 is TGTGCCAGCACCTGGGGACAGAACACAGCTAACTATGGCTACACCTTC. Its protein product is CASTWGQNTANYGYTF. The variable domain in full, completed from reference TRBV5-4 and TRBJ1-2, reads ETGVTQSPTHLIKTRGQQVTLRCSSQSGHNTVSWYQQALGQGPQFIFQYYREEENGRGNFPPRFSGLQFPNYSSELNVNALELDDSALYLCASTWGQNTANYGYTFGSGTRLTVV.